This is a list of T cell receptor beta chains from one sample in a study of T cell repertoires in cytomegalovirus infection. For these TCRs, the target antigens are not known. TCRdb fed the reads into MiXCR, producing one record per CDR3 protein. The sample lists some 310,000 distinct CDR3 sequences; more than 20% were seen once. The sample here was cultured PBMCs, taken from culture after CMV antigen stimulation. The receptors were gathered from a human donor in good health (CMV status not recorded). Some clones in this sample may be carry-over from other donors' samples. Both conserved end residues are part of each CDR3. A D gene is named only where the DNA matches it firmly. Expanded clones are given a class, and other clones once, few, many or no size at all.

j_gene	v_gene	abundance	d_gene	CDR3nt	CDR3aa
TRBJ1-3	TRBV9	-	TRBD1	TGTGCCAGCAGCGTAGGAGGGACAGGACTGAACACCATATATTTT	CASSVGGTGLNTIYF
TRBJ2-1	TRBV20-1	few	TRBD2	TGCAGTGCCACCGGGACTAGCGGGAGGGCCGGTGAGCAGTTCTTC	CSATGTSGRAGEQFF
TRBJ2-5	TRBV6-1	-	-	TGTGCCAGCAGTAAGCCCCTCCGGGCCCAAGAGACCCAGTACTTC	CASSKPLRAQETQYF
TRBJ2-1	TRBV20-1	-	TRBD1	TGCAGTGCTAGAGGTGGGACAGGGGGCAATGAGCAGTTCTTC	CSARGGTGGNEQFF
TRBJ1-2	TRBV10-3	few	-	TGTGCCATCAGGACCCCCAGAGGGGATGATGGCTACACCTTC	CAIRTPRGDDGYTF
TRBJ1-5	TRBV6-1	few	-	TGTGCCAGCAGTGAACGAGGGGTAGGGAATCAGCCCCAGCATTTT	CASSERGVGNQPQHF
TRBJ2-1	TRBV12-3/TRBV12-4	-	-	TGTGCCAGCAGTCCAAGACTAGTGAGGAATGAGCAGTTCTTC	CASSPRLVRNEQFF
TRBJ2-5	TRBV20-1	few	TRBD2	TGCAGTGCTCTAGCGGGGATACAAGAGACCCAGTACTTC	CSALAGIQETQYF
TRBJ1-5	TRBV28	-	-	TGTGCCAGCGCTTTGAGGGGGGCGGGCAATCAGCCCCAGCATTTT	CASALRGAGNQPQHF
TRBJ1-6	TRBV20-1	few	TRBD1	TGCAGTGCTAGAGAGTGGACAGGGCCCAATTCACCCCTCCACTTT	CSAREWTGPNSPLHF
TRBJ2-1	TRBV6-8	-	TRBD2	TGTGCCAGCACCGCTAGCGGAAATTACAATGAGCAGTTCTTC	CASTASGNYNEQFF
TRBJ2-1	TRBV19	once	TRBD2	TGTGCCAGTAGTTTAAAAGCGGGAGCTTACAATGAGCAGTTCTTC	CASSLKAGAYNEQFF
TRBJ2-3	TRBV25-1	few	TRBD2	TGTGCCAGCAGTGAATATAGGGTAGCGGGAGGATCCGATACGCAGTATTTT	CASSEYRVAGGSDTQYF
TRBJ2-5	TRBV10-1	many	TRBD2	TGCGCCAGCAGTGAGTCGTTTGTAGCGGGAGAGCCCCAAGAGACCCAGTACTTC	CASSESFVAGEPQETQYF
TRBJ1-4	TRBV12-3/TRBV12-4	many	TRBD1	TGTGCCAGCAGTTCGGCGGGACAGGGGGGCCTGTTCGGAAAACTGTTTTTT	CASSSAGQGGLFGKLFF
TRBJ1-3	TRBV7-2	many	-	TGTGCCAGCAGCTTAGCGCCCTCCTCTGGAAACACCATATATTTT	CASSLAPSSGNTIYF
TRBJ1-4	TRBV11-3	few	TRBD1	TGTGCCAGCAGCTTAGGGGACAGGCGTCATGAAAAACTGTTTTTT	CASSLGDRRHEKLFF
TRBJ2-1	TRBV5-4	few	-	TGTGCCAGCAGCTTGTCCGGACACCCCACTTGGCAGCAGTTCTTC	CASSLSGHPTWQQFF
TRBJ2-2	TRBV7-4	-	TRBD2	TGTGCCAGCAGCGGGCCGGGGGGGGTGTCGAGCACCGGGGAGCTGTTTTTT	CASSGPGGVSSTGELFF
TRBJ2-5	TRBV11-2	few	-	TGTGCCAGCAGCTTAGCATTACTAGAAGAGACCCAGTACTTC	CASSLALLEETQYF